This TCR beta chain is from a study of T cell changes during pregnancy in multiple sclerosis. Sequencing was performed with immunoSEQ multiplex PCR; in TCRdb, only in-frame clones are kept and a portion is missing. The sample holds roughly 60,000 clones; 80% to 95% are singletons and the top ten take roughly 1.5%. Germline assignment: CDR1 SGHRS and CDR2 YFSETQ. V gave up 4 bases and J gave up 5 bases, with 9 bases separating them. The CDR3 length is 13 residues. This sequence joins TRBV5-1 and TRBJ2-2; TRBD1 is a possible D gene (5 bases). The input for sequencing was peripheral blood, taken in the second trimester of pregnancy. The sequence derives from a female donor with multiple sclerosis, enrolled in a pregnancy study. The CDR3 sequence: CASSPRQTGELFF. The CDR3 nucleotides are TGCGCCAGCAGCCCCAGACAGACCGGGGAGCTGTTTTTT.